This TCR beta chain is drawn from a study of shared clonotypes between healthy human individuals. This clone was recorded once. TCRdb's table, derived via immunoSEQ multiplex PCR, lists solely in-frame clones and lacks some. Here the sample spans approximately 500,000 clones, over 75% being singletons. The CDR3 spans 16 residues. Germline CDR1 is SGHNT and CDR2 is YENEEA. The clonotype originates from a woman aged 35 to 49 in good health. Some clones in this sample may be carry-over from other donors' samples. The genes are TRBV11-3 and TRBJ2-5; a weak D match, TRBD2 (5 bases). The better agreement between TRBJ2-7 and the DNA end casts doubt on the J call. The sequenced sample consisted of PBMCs. CDR3 protein: CASSASPGLVGGEQYF. The CDR3 coding sequence is TGTGCCAGCAGCGCCAGCCCCGGACTCGTTGGTGGCGAGCAGTACTTC.